This TCR beta chain came from a study of OX40 agonist ivuxolimab in advanced cancers. Study-level information: Ivuxolimab, an agonistic anti-OX40 (CD134) antibody, was given to patients. Two patients with cutaneous melanoma and one with hepatocellular carcinoma, three in total, showed partial responses. The diagnoses of dose-escalation patients were hepatocellular carcinoma, melanoma, renal cell or head and neck cancer.

The germline CDR1 and CDR2 sequences are SQVTM and ANQGSEA. The V end lost 7 bases, the J end lost 6 bases, and 18 bases lay between the germline ends. The CDR3 is made up of 13 amino acids. Clones were sequenced by immunoSEQ multiplex PCR, and TCRdb holds only the in-frame ones, with some missing. The table shows tens of thousands of clones, with about 87% occurring only once. This chain links TRBV29-1 with TRBJ1-1, with TRBD1 as a possible D gene (5 bases). The TCR comes from an adult with an advanced solid tumor such as melanoma, head and neck, liver or kidney cancer. Here the sequenced sample was CD4+ or CD8+ T cells sorted from blood, taken in a trial of the OX40 agonist ivuxolimab. The CDR3 nucleotides are TGCAGCGCGCTGACAGCCGGTACCCCTGAAGCTTTCTTT. Its protein is CSALTAGTPEAFF.